The 15 T cell receptor beta chains in this list originate from one sample, sequenced in a study of Graves' ophthalmopathy and Graves' hyperthyroidism. RNA served as the template for amplifying TCR beta CDR3 regions. Second-round multiplex PCR came after a first-round RT-PCR that employed HTBI primers. TCRdb itself ran the multiplex PCR reads through MiXCR, one entry per CDR3 protein. The sample records around 1.1 million distinct CDR3 sequences, around a third being singletons. The sequencing sample was made of peripheral blood or thyroid tissue (not recorded which). The receptors derive from an adult man with Graves' hyperthyroidism.

The chain uses TRBV5-1 and TRBJ2-7; a possible D gene is TRBD2 (5 bases). This CDR3 is built from 16 residues. Trimming took 4 bases from V and 0 from J, leaving 17 bases between them. Germline V gene data show CDR1 as SGHRS and CDR2 as YFSETQ. In DNA form, the CDR3 reads TGCGCCAGCAGCCAAGAGCGGCCGAGAAGCTCCTACGAGCAGTACTTC. It encodes CASSQERPRSSYEQYF. The whole variable domain, remainder taken from reference TRBV5-1 and TRBJ2-7, is KAGVTQTPRYLIKTRGQQVTLSCSPISGHRSVSWYQQTPGQGLQFLFEYFSETQRNKGNFPGRFSGRQFSNSRSEMNVSTLELGDSALYLCASSQERPRSSYEQYFGPGTRLTVT.

This chain uses TRBV6-7 with TRBJ1-1; TRBD1 might be the D (5 bases). TRBV6-7 is an ORF for which the function is uncertain. Trimming left V 3 bases short and J 4 bases short, with 12 bases between. The CDR3 consists of 14 residues. CDR3 DNA: TGTGCCAGCAGTTATGGAAGGAGGGGCACTGAAGCTTTCTTT. Translated, it gives CASSYGRRGTEAFF.

This clonotype has ten or more counts. This chain connects TRBV29-1 to TRBJ2-7; 8 bases fit TRBD2. Germline V gene sequence: CDR1 SQVTM, CDR2 ANQGSEA. With 6 bases clipped from V and 0 bases from J, the junction kept 7 bases outside the gene matches. The CDR3 extends over 14 amino acids. The CDR3 DNA reads TGCAGCGTCACCCGGGGGGGTAACTCCTACGAGCAGTACTTC. Translated: CSVTRGGNSYEQYF.

This chain connects TRBV7-9 to TRBJ2-2; D possibly corresponds to TRBD1 (6 bases). V was shortened by 5 bases and J by 9 bases, with 10 bases between the two germline ends. The CDR3 is 12 residues long. Looked up from germline, CDR1 is SEHNR and CDR2 is FQNEAQ (reference sequence). The CDR3 region is CASSNRDRELFF. CDR3 DNA: TGTGCCAGCAGCAACCGGGACAGGGAGCTGTTTTTT.

This clonotype came up a few times. The chain carries TRBV6-5 and TRBJ2-7, with D perhaps TRBD1 (5 bases). The CDR3 length is 13 residues. Trimming removed 2 bases at V and 3 bases at J, with 8 bases between. From germline, CDR1 is MNHEY and CDR2 SVGAGI. CDR3 in DNA: TGTGCCAGCAGTTACGTGGACAACTACGAGCAGTACTTC. Its translation is CASSYVDNYEQYF.

In this sample, this clonotype turned up a few times. The chain combines TRBV6-6 with TRBJ1-5; no definite D call. This CDR3 spans 16 amino acids. The V gene lost 6 bases and the J gene lost 2 bases, with 17 bases spanning the gap. Germline loops: CDR1 MNHNY, CDR2 SVGAGI (reference sequence). The CDR3 reads CASSLRTAGGNQPQHF. Here the CDR3 DNA reads TGTGCCAGCAGCCTTAGGACGGCGGGAGGCAATCAGCCCCAGCATTTT.

This rearrangement joins TRBV7-9 to TRBJ1-6; 7 positions match TRBD1. Trimming cost V 1 base and J 7 bases; bases outside gene matches: 10. This CDR3 is built from 17 residues. Per germline, CDR1 SEHNR and CDR2 FQNEAQ (reference sequence). The CDR3 DNA sequence: TGTGCCAGCAGCTTAGATGTCAGGGGGGCCGGGAATTCACCCCTCCACTTT. Translation: CASSLDVRGAGNSPLHF.

The chain carries TRBV7-9 and TRBJ2-6; 14 nucleotides agree with TRBD2. The CDR3 sequence is 19 residues long. The trim removed 5 bases at V and 0 bases at J, leaving 6 bases unmatched. Germline lookup yields CDR1 SEHNR and CDR2 FQNEAQ (reference sequence). The CDR3 reads CASSQRGLAGGSGANVLTF. CDR3 nucleotide sequence: TGTGCCAGCAGCCAACGCGGACTAGCGGGAGGCTCTGGGGCCAACGTCCTGACTTTC.

In its sample, this clonotype was seen many times. The V gene is TRBV6-5, the J gene TRBJ1-6; 8 bases match TRBD1. The V segment lost 2 bases and the J segment 9 bases; nucleotides outside the gene matches: 0. CDR1 is MNHEY, CDR2 SVGAGI, per germline. This CDR3 spans 13 amino acids. This CDR3 is CASSYDRGSPLHF. The CDR3 DNA is TGTGCCAGCAGTTACGACAGGGGTTCACCCCTCCACTTT.

This clonotype was observed many times. This chain joins TRBV6-6 and TRBJ2-5; D is uncertain. Germline V gene lookup returns CDR1 MNHNY and CDR2 SVGAGI (reference sequence). The V end was cut by 6 bases, the J end by 1 base, with 9 bases between. The CDR3 is made up of 13 amino acids. The CDR3: CASRQPPQETQYF. For the CDR3, the DNA is TGTGCCAGCAGACAACCTCCCCAAGAGACCCAGTACTTC.

This clonotype appeared a few times. The CDR3 DNA is TGCAGCGTTGCGGACAATAGTAATCAGCCCCAGCATTTT. Translation: CSVADNSNQPQHF. This chain uses TRBV29-1 with TRBJ1-5; D is possibly TRBD1 (5 bases). V lost 4 bases to trimming and J lost 4 bases, with 11 bases between them. The CDR3 is made up of 13 amino acids. CDR1 and CDR2 from the germline V gene are SQVTM and ANQGSEA. The variable domain in full, completed from reference TRBV29-1 and TRBJ1-5, reads SAVISQKPSRDICQRGTSLTIQCQVDSQVTMMFWYRQQPGQSLTLIATANQGSEATYESGFVIDKFPISRPNLTFSTLTVSNMSPEDSSIYLCSVADNSNQPQHFGDGTRLSIL.

This clonotype was seen more than once but under ten times. This rearrangement joins TRBV4-3 to TRBJ1-2; D is unclear. V was shortened by 0 bases and J by 8 bases, with 13 bases between the two germline ends. The CDR3 consists of 14 residues. The germline CDR1 and CDR2 sequences are LGHNA and YSLEER. CDR3 region: CASSQDLGISGYTF. In DNA form, the CDR3 reads TGCGCCAGCAGCCAAGATCTGGGAATTTCGGGCTACACCTTC.

This chain joins TRBV28 and TRBJ1-5, with 7 bases identical to TRBD1. CDR1 and CDR2 (germline): MDHEN, SYDVKM. V gave up 5 bases and J gave up 6 bases; unmatched junction bases: 7. The CDR3 is 14 residues long. The CDR3 bases are TGTGCCAGCAGTCCTGAGACAGGGAGTCAGCCCCAGCATTTT. Protein: CASSPETGSQPQHF.

Note on this clonotype: The junction departs from germline at one end; a sequencing error may be responsible. This chain connects TRBV6-5 to TRBJ1-4, with 9 nucleotides matching TRBD1. The CDR3 runs to 18 residues. CDR1 MNHEY and CDR2 SVGAGI come from the germline V gene. The CDR3 sequence is CANSYTLLPGQGNEKLFF. In nucleotides, the CDR3 is TGTGCCAACAGTTATACTTTACTCCCGGGACAGGGTAATGAAAAACTGTTTTTT.

The chain combines TRBV11-2 with TRBJ1-1, with D perhaps TRBD1 (6 bases). V was clipped by 1 base and J by 6 bases, with 9 bases between them. This CDR3 has 13 residues. Germline assignment: CDR1 SGHAT and CDR2 FQNNGV. The CDR3 sequence is CASSLGGHAEAFF. The CDR3 region has the DNA TGTGCCAGCAGCTTAGGGGGGCACGCTGAAGCTTTCTTT.